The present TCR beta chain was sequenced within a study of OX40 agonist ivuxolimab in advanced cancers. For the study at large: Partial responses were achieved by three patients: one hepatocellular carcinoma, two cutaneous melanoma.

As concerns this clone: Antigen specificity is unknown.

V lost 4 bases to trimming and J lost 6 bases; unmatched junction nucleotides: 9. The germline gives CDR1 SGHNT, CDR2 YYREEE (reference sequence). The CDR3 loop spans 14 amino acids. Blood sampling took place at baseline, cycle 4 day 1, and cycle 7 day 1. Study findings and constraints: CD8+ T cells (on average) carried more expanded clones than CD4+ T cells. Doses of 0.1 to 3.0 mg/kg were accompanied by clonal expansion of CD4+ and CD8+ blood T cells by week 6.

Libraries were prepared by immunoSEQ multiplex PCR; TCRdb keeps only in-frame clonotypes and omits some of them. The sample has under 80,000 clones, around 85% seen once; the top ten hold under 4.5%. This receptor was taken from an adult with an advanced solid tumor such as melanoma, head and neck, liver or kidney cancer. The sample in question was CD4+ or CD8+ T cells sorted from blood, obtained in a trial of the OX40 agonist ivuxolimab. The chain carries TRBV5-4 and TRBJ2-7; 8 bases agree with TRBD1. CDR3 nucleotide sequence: TGTGCCAGCAGCGATGGGCAGGGGGCTGGCGAGCAGTACTTC. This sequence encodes CASSDGQGAGEQYF. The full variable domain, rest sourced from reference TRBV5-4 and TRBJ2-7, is ETGVTQSPTHLIKTRGQQVTLRCSSQSGHNTVSWYQQALGQGPQFIFQYYREEENGRGNFPPRFSGLQFPNYSSELNVNALELDDSALYLCASSDGQGAGEQYFGPGTRLTVT.